A single TCR beta chain is shown here with its context. This sample is drawn from a study of blood T cell repertoires in COVID-19. Repertoires were generated with immunoSEQ multiplex PCR, while TCRdb's copy carries only in-frame clones and drops some. The table has 80,000 or so clones, approximately 86% seen once. J was trimmed by 3 bases and V by 0 bases; bases with no gene match: 8. This CDR3 has 17 residues. Germline loops: CDR1 SGHNT, CDR2 YYREEE (reference sequence). This sequence joins TRBV5-4 and TRBJ2-1; TRBD2 aligns across 8 bases. Sequenced material: peripheral blood. The clonotype originates from a human donor in a cohort sampled during active COVID-19. This CDR3 is CASSLGGLAGIYNEQFF. The CDR3 DNA is TGTGCCAGCAGCTTGGGAGGGTTAGCGGGGATCTACAATGAGCAGTTCTTC.